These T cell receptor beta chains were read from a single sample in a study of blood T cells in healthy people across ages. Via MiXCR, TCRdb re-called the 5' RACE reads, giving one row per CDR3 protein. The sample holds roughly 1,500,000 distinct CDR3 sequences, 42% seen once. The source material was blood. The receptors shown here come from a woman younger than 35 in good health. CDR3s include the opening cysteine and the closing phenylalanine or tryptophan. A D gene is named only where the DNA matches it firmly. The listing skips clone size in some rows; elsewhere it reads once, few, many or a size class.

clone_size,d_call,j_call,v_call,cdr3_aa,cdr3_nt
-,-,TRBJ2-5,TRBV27,CASSLGGLKETQYF,TGTGCCAGCAGTTTAGGAGGACTAAAAGAGACCCAGTACTTC
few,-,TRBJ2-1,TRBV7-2,CASSGWEAVDYNEQFF,TGTGCCAGCAGCGGATGGGAGGCGGTAGACTACAATGAGCAGTTCTTC
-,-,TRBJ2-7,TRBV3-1,CASSQGGGGPPSEQYF,TGTGCCAGCAGCCAAGGGGGAGGCGGGCCGCCCTCCGAGCAGTACTTC
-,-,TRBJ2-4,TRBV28,CASSRDRRGQYF,TGTGCCAGCAGTCGTGACAGACGCGGACAGTACTTC
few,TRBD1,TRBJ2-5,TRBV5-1,CASSLAKTGGGETQYF,TGCGCCAGCAGCTTGGCCAAGACAGGGGGCGGAGAGACCCAGTACTTC
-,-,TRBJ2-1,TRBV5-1,CASRTEGLPNYNEQFF,TGCGCCAGCAGGACAGAGGGACTTCCTAATTACAATGAGCAGTTCTTC
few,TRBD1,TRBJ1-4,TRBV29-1,CSVKTGGTNEKLFF,TGCAGCGTCAAGACAGGGGGAACTAATGAAAAACTGTTTTTT
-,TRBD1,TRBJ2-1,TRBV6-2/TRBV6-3,CASANRGAYNEQFF,TGTGCCAGCGCGAACAGGGGGGCCTACAATGAGCAGTTCTTC
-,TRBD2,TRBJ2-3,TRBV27,CASSLSLAGPWGDTDTQYF,TGTGCCAGCAGTTTAAGCCTAGCGGGCCCGTGGGGAGACACAGATACGCAGTATTTT
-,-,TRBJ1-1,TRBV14,CASSQDAAEAFF,TGTGCCAGCAGCCAAGACGCCGCTGAAGCTTTCTTT
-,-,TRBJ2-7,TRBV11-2,CASSSQAATAYEQYF,TGTGCCAGCAGCTCGCAGGCGGCCACTGCCTACGAGCAGTACTTC
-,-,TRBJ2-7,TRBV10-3,CAISTDISNEQYF,TGTGCCATCAGTACCGACATTTCCAATGAGCAGTACTTC
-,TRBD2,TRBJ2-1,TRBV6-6,CASSYSPSGGEQFF,TGTGCCAGCAGTTACTCTCCGTCGGGGGGTGAGCAGTTCTTC
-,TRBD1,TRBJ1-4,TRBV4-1,CASSQEGTSGDSNEKLFF,TGCGCCAGCAGCCAAGAGGGTACCTCTGGGGACAGCAATGAAAAACTGTTTTTT
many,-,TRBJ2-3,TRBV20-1,CSARGTGTDTQYF,TGCAGTGCTAGAGGGACAGGCACAGATACGCAGTATTTT
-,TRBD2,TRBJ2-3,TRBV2,CASGKRDRLDTQYF,TGTGCCAGCGGGAAGCGGGATCGACTAGATACGCAGTATTTT
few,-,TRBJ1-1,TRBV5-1,CASSPQDWNTEAFF,TGCGCCAGCAGCCCTCAGGACTGGAACACTGAAGCTTTCTTT
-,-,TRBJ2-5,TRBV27,CASSLAAGDQETQYF,TGTGCCAGCAGTTTAGCCGCAGGGGACCAAGAGACCCAGTACTTC
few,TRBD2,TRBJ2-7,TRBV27,CASIQSGASYEQYF,TGTGCCAGCATTCAAAGCGGGGCTTCCTACGAGCAGTACTTC
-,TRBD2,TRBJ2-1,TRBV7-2,CASSFRRLAGANYNEQFF,TGTGCCAGCAGCTTTCGGAGACTAGCGGGGGCCAACTACAATGAGCAGTTCTTC